In this sample, the clone carrying this T cell receptor (beta chain) turned up once. The antigen is not known. The data stem from a study of shared clonotypes between healthy human individuals. In the original analysis: For the immunoSEQ data, sequences were junction-only without quality scores, so filtering differed. TCRdb keeps only in-frame clones here, not all; method: immunoSEQ multiplex PCR. V and J calls and clone size are those listed in that table; D and trimming were worked out from the DNA. Found here are about 660,000 clones, around 74% of them singletons; the top ten hold approximately 1.8%. Study results and limitations: Researchers found naive subsets generally carried larger estimated richness than memory subsets.

CDR3 length equals 16 residues. Germline V gene sequence: CDR1 LNHDA, CDR2 SQIVND (reference sequence). Trimming removed 5 bases at V and 4 bases at J, with 18 bases between. Sequencing was carried out using memory CD4+ T cells sorted from blood. The subset was: CD45RA-negative fraction. The V and J genes are TRBV19 and TRBJ1-5; perhaps TRBD1 as D (6 bases). This sequence was found in a woman aged 25 to 39 in good health. The CDR3 coding sequence is TGTGCCAGTAGTGGCGGCACAGGGAGCTCGAATCAGCCCCAGCATTTT. This gives the protein CASSGGTGSSNQPQHF.